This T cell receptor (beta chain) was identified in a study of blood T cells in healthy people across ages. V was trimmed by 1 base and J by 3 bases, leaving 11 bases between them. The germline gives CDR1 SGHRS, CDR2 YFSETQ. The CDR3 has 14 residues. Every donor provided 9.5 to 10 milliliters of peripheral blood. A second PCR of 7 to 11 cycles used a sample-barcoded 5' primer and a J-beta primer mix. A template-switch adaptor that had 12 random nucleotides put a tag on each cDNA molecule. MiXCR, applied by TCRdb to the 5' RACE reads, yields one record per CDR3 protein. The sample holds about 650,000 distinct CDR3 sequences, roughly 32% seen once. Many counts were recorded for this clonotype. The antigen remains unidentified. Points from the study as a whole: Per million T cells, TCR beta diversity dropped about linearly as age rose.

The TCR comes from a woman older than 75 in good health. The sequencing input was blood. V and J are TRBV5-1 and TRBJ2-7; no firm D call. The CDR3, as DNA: TGCGCCAGCAGCTTGAAAGACAATTTCTACGAGCAGTACTTC. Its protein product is CASSLKDNFYEQYF.